This is a list of T cell receptor beta chains from one sample in a study of blood T cell repertoires in COVID-19. Only in-frame clones appear in the TCRdb table, and some are missing; sequencing was by immunoSEQ multiplex PCR. The data hold just over 150,000 clones, with 84% observed a single time. Sequencing input: peripheral blood. Receptor source: a woman in her forties or fifties with acute or convalescent COVID-19. Each CDR3 is given with its conserved first and last residue. Each record gives: CDR3 length, D gene, V gene, J gene, clone size, CDR3 DNA, CDR3 protein. D genes are given only for firm matches. Clone size is shown for a subset of rows, as once, few, many or a class of expanded clone.

>14|TRBD1|TRBV7-3|TRBJ1-2|few
TGTGCCAGCAGCCCCTCCGGGACAGGTGATGGCTACACCTTC
CASSPSGTGDGYTF
>13|-|TRBV6-2/TRBV6-3|TRBJ1-2|once
TGTGCCAGCAGCTCACAGGCGAACTATGGCTACACCTTC
CASSSQANYGYTF
>16|TRBD2|TRBV5-1|TRBJ2-1|-
TGCGCCAGCAGCTTGGGGTCCGGGACTAGCTACAATGAGCAGTTCTTC
CASSLGSGTSYNEQFF
>16|-|TRBV20-1|TRBJ2-4|-
TGCAGTGCTAGTAGCTTAGGGGCTTTAGCCAAAAACATTCAGTACTTC
CSASSLGALAKNIQYF
>15|-|TRBV5-1|TRBJ2-1|-
TGCGCCAGCAGCGGAGGGGACGGTTCCTACAATGAGCAGTTCTTC
CASSGGDGSYNEQFF
>16|TRBD1|TRBV7-8|TRBJ1-2|-
TGTGCCAGCAGCTTAGTATCGCAGGGGGCCCGCGATGGCTACACCTTC
CASSLVSQGARDGYTF
>14|-|TRBV9|TRBJ2-3|few
TGTGCCAGCAGCGACCGGGGGAGCACAGATACGCAGTATTTT
CASSDRGSTDTQYF
>13|TRBD1|TRBV12-3/TRBV12-4|TRBJ1-2|-
TGTGCCAGCAGCACTGACAGGGGGCAAGGCTACACCTTC
CASSTDRGQGYTF
>15|-|TRBV7-2|TRBJ1-1|-
TGTGCCAGCAGCCGCCTAAGGACAGTTAACACTGAAGCTTTCTTT
CASSRLRTVNTEAFF
>14|TRBD1|TRBV6-5|TRBJ2-7|-
TGTGCCAGCAGGGGACAGGGGCTTACCTACGAGCAGTACTTC
CASRGQGLTYEQYF
>14|-|TRBV5-1|TRBJ1-4|-
TGCGCCAGCAGCTTGGCGGGAACTAATGAAAAACTGTTTTTT
CASSLAGTNEKLFF
>14|TRBD1|TRBV5-6|TRBJ1-2|-
TGTGCCAGCAGCTTCGGACAGGGGAACTATGGCTACACCTTC
CASSFGQGNYGYTF
>16|TRBD2|TRBV19|TRBJ2-2|few
TGTGCCAGTAGTAGGAGGACTAGCGGGCACACCGGGGAGCTGTTTTTT
CASSRRTSGHTGELFF
>13|TRBD1|TRBV12-3/TRBV12-4|TRBJ1-5|-
TGTGCCAGCAGTACAGGGGCCATGCAGCCCCAGCATTTT
CASSTGAMQPQHF
>14|-|TRBV28|TRBJ2-7|-
TGTGCCAGCACGAGGGAACAGGGAAACGCCGAGCAGTACTTC
CASTREQGNAEQYF
>13|-|TRBV7-2|TRBJ2-3|-
TGTGCCAGCAGCCCCCAGATCACAGATACGCAGTATTTT
CASSPQITDTQYF
>13|-|TRBV11-1|TRBJ2-7|few
TGTGCCAGCAGCTTATCCCAGTCCTACGAGCAGTACTTC
CASSLSQSYEQYF
>17|TRBD1|TRBV3-1/TRBV3-2|TRBJ1-2|-
TGTGCCAGCAGCCAAGATTTTGACAGGGAATCACTAGATGGCTACACCTTC
CASSQDFDRESLDGYTF
>15|-|TRBV18|TRBJ2-3|-
TGTGCCAGCTCACCTTCGGCGGGGAACACAGATACGCAGTATTTT
CASSPSAGNTDTQYF
>13|TRBD1|TRBV5-1|TRBJ1-3|few
TGCGCCAGCAGCCAGGGGGCAGGAAACACCATATATTTT
CASSQGAGNTIYF
>16|-|TRBV5-1|TRBJ1-1|-
TGCGCCAGCAGCCCCATGTTTATGACAGGGAACACTGAAGCTTTCTTT
CASSPMFMTGNTEAFF
>13|-|TRBV27|TRBJ2-7|-
TGTGCCAGCGGAATCCAGGGATCCTACGAGCAGTACTTC
CASGIQGSYEQYF
>13|TRBD1|TRBV7-9|TRBJ2-1|-
TGTGCCAGCGGAAGGACAGGGGGTGGTGAGCAGTTCTTC
CASGRTGGGEQFF
>14|TRBD1|TRBV19|TRBJ2-7|-
TGTGCCAGTAGTATAGGGGGACAGATCTACGAGCAGTACTTC
CASSIGGQIYEQYF
>11|TRBD1|TRBV28|TRBJ1-1|-
TGTGCCAGACTTAACAGGGGCGAAGCTTTCTTT
CARLNRGEAFF
>13|-|TRBV12-5|TRBJ1-5|few
TGTGCTAGCGGATTGATTAACAATCAGCCCCAGCATTTT
CASGLINNQPQHF
>15|-|TRBV5-1|TRBJ2-1|few
TGCGCCAGCAGCGTTGAGAGCGCGGAGATCAATGAGCAGTTCTTC
CASSVESAEINEQFF
>17|TRBD1|TRBV6-2/TRBV6-3|TRBJ1-2|-
TGTGCCAGCAGTTACTCGACGCGGACAGGGTGGAACTATGGCTACACCTTC
CASSYSTRTGWNYGYTF
>14|TRBD1|TRBV7-2|TRBJ1-6|few
TGTGCCAGCAGCCTCAGACAGGGTGAATCACCCCTCCACTTT
CASSLRQGESPLHF
>14|TRBD2|TRBV10-3|TRBJ2-1|-
TGTGCCATCAGTGAGTCGAACCTAGCGGGGGGGGAGTTCTTC
CAISESNLAGGEFF
>15|-|TRBV7-2|TRBJ1-1|-
TGTGCCAGCAGCCGGTGGGTGGGAGCGAACACTGAAGCTTTCTTT
CASSRWVGANTEAFF
>15|TRBD2|TRBV2|TRBJ2-1|once
TGTGCCAGAAGACTAGCGGACGATTACTACAATGAGCAGTTCTTC
CARRLADDYYNEQFF
>15|TRBD2|TRBV3-1/TRBV3-2|TRBJ2-1|-
TGTGCCAGCAGCCCAGGACATAGCGGGAAGTATGAGCAGTTCTTC
CASSPGHSGKYEQFF
>15|TRBD1|TRBV5-1|TRBJ1-2|few
TGCGCCAGCAGCGAGGGGACAGGACCATTCTATGGCTACACCTTC
CASSEGTGPFYGYTF
>15|TRBD1|TRBV6-6|TRBJ1-1|-
TGTGCCAGCATTGATACAGGGGGCTTAGGCACTGAAGCTTTCTTT
CASIDTGGLGTEAFF
>17|-|TRBV18|TRBJ1-1|-
TGTGCCAGCTCACCGACAGCACACGGACGCATGAACACTGAAGCTTTCTTT
CASSPTAHGRMNTEAFF
>15|TRBD1|TRBV24-1|TRBJ2-1|-
TGTGCCACCAGTGAGTCCGGGACAGGGGTCAATGAGCAGTTCTTC
CATSESGTGVNEQFF
>13|TRBD1|TRBV5-4|TRBJ1-2|once
TGTGCCAGCAGCACCGGGACAGGGTATGGCTACACCTTC
CASSTGTGYGYTF
>15|-|TRBV6-2/TRBV6-3|TRBJ1-1|-
TGTGCCAGCAGTTCCCCTGCCAGGGGAAAAGGGGGTGCTTTCTTT
CASSSPARGKGGAFF
>16|-|TRBV5-1|TRBJ2-2|-
TGCGCCAGCAGGTTAGGGACAACCGCGAACACCGGGGAGCTGTTTTTT
CASRLGTTANTGELFF
>13|TRBD2|TRBV11-2|TRBJ2-4|-
TGTGCCAGCAGCTTAAAGGAGCGGGGCATTCAGTACTTC
CASSLKERGIQYF
>15|-|TRBV5-4|TRBJ2-7|-
TGTGCCAGCAGCCCACAGGCGGTGGCAAAGTACGAGCAGTACTTC
CASSPQAVAKYEQYF